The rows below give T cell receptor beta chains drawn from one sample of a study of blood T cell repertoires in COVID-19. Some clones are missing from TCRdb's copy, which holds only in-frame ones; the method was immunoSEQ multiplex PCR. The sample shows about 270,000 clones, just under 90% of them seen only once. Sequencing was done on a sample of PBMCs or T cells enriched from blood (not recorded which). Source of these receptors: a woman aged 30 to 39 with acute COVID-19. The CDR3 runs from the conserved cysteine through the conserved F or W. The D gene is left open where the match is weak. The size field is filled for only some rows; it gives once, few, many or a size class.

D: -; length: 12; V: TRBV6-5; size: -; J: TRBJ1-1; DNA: TGTGCCAGCAGTTCCGGGTCGACCGGTGCTTTCTTT; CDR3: CASSSGSTGAFF
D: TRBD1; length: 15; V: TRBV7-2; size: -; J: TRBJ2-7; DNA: TGTGCCAGCAGCTTAGGGTCAGGGGGCCTCTACGAGCAGTACTTC; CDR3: CASSLGSGGLYEQYF
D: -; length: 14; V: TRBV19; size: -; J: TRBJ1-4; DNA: TGTGCCAGTAGTAGGACAGCAACTAATGAAAAACTGTTTTTT; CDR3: CASSRTATNEKLFF
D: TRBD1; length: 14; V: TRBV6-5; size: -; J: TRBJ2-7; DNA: TGTGCCAGCACCGTGGACAGGGCCTCCTACGAGCAGTACTTC; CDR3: CASTVDRASYEQYF
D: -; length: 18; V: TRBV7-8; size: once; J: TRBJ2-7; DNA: TGTGCCAGCAGCTTAGGGGGGGTATTTTCGCGGGGCAGGTACGAGCAGTACTTC; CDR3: CASSLGGVFSRGRYEQYF
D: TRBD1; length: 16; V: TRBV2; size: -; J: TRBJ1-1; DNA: TGTGCCAGCAGTGGTAGTGACAGGGGGCAGGACACTGAAGCTTTCTTT; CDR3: CASSGSDRGQDTEAFF
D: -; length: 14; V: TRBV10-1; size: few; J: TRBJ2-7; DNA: TGCGCCAGCAGTGAGTCGAGGACAGTGACCGAGCAGTACTTC; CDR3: CASSESRTVTEQYF
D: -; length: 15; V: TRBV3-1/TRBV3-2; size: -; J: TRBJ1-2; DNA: TGTGCCAGCAGCCAGAGCGGACCGATCGTCTATGGCTACACCTTC; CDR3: CASSQSGPIVYGYTF
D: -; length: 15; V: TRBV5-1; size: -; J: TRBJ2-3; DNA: TGCGCCAGCAGCTTGGGGGGGCTCGCCACAGATACGCAGTATTTT; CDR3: CASSLGGLATDTQYF
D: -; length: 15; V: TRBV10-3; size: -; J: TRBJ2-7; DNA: TGTGCCTCCAAAGGCGGGGGCTATGTACGGGACGAGCAGTACTTC; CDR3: CASKGGGYVRDEQYF
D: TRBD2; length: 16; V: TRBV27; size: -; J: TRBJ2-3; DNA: TGTGCCAGCTTTTCGGGACTAGCGGGAGTCAGGAATACGCAGTATTTT; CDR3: CASFSGLAGVRNTQYF
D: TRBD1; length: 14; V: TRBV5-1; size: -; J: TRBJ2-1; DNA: TGCGCCAGCAGCTGGACAGACAGGGGTCAGGCGCAGTTCTTC; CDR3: CASSWTDRGQAQFF
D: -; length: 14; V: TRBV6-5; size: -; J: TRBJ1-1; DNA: TGTGCCAGCAACAGACAGTCCACGAACACTGAAGCTTTCTTT; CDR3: CASNRQSTNTEAFF
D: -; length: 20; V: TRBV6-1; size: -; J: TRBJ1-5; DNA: TGTGCCAGCAGTGAAGCGATCCTGGCAGGGCGATCTTATGGCAATCAGCCCCAGCATTTT; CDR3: CASSEAILAGRSYGNQPQHF
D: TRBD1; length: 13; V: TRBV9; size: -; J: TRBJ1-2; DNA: TGTGCCAGCAGGGGGACAGGGAGCTATGGCTACACCTTC; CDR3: CASRGTGSYGYTF
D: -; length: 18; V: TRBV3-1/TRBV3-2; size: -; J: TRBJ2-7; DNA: TGTGCCAGCAGCCAAGATCTTGTTCCCGATCCGAGCTCCTACGAGCAGTACTTC; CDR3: CASSQDLVPDPSSYEQYF
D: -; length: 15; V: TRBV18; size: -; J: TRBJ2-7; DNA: TGTGCCAGCTCGCCAGGGGGGCGGGAGCCCTACGAGCAGTACTTC; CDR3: CASSPGGREPYEQYF
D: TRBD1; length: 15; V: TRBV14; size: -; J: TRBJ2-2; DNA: TGTGCCAGCAGCAAGGGACAGATCAACACCGGGGAGCTGTTTTTT; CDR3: CASSKGQINTGELFF
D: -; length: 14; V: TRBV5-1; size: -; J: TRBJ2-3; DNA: TGCGCCAGCAGCTTGGAGGCTAGCCGAGATACGCAGTATTTT; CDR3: CASSLEASRDTQYF
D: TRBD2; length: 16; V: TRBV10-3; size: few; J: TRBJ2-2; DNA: TGTGCCATCACCCCCTCCGGTAGCGGGGTGGCCGGGGAGCTGTTTTTT; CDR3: CAITPSGSGVAGELFF
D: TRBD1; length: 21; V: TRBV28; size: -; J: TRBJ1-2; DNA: TGTGCCAGCAGTTTTTTGGACGGAAGGACAGGAAACCCAAAGGGTTCCTATGGCTACACCTTC; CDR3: CASSFLDGRTGNPKGSYGYTF
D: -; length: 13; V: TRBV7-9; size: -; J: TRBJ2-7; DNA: TGTGCCAGCAGCTCTCGGCTAGATAGCGAGCAGTACTTC; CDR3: CASSSRLDSEQYF